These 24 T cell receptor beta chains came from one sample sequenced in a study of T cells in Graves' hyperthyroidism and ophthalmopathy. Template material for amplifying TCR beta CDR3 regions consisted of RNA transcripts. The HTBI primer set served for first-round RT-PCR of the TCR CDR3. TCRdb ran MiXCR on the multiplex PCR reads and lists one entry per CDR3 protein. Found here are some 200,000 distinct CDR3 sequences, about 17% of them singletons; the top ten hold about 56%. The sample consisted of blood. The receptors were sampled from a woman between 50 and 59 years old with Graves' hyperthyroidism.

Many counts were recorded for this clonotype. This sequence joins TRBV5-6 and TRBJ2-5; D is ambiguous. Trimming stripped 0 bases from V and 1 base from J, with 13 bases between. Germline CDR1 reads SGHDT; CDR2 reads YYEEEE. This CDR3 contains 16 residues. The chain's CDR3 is CASSLVTAFFQETQYF. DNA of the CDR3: TGTGCCAGCAGCTTGGTGACCGCGTTCTTCCAAGAGACCCAGTACTTC. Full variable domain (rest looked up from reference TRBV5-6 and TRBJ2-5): DAGVTQSPTHLIKTRGQQVTLRCSPKSGHDTVSWYQQALGQGPQFIFQYYEEEERQRGNFPDRFSGHQFPNYSSELNVNALLLGDSALYLCASSLVTAFFQETQYFGPGTRLLVL.

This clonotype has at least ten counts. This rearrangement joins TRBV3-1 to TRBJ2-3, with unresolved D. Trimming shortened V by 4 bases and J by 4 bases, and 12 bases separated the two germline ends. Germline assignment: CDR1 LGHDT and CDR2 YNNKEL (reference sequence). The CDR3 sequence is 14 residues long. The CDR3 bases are TGTGCCAGCAGCCGTCGTGGAATCTCAGATACGCAGTATTTT. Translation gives CASSRRGISDTQYF.

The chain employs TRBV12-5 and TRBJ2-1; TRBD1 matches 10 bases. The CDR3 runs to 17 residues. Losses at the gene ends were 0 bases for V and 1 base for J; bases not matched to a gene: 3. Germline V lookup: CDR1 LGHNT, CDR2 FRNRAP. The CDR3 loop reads CASGLVMGQGSYNEQFF. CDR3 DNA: TGTGCTAGTGGTTTGGTTATGGGACAGGGGTCCTACAATGAGCAGTTCTTC.

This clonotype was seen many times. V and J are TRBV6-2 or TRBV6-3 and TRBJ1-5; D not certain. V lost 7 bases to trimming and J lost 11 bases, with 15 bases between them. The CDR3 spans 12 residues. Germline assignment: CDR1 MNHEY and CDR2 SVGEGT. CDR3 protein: CASKAPPEAQHF. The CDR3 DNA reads TGTGCCAGCAAAGCCCCCCCTGAGGCCCAGCATTTT.

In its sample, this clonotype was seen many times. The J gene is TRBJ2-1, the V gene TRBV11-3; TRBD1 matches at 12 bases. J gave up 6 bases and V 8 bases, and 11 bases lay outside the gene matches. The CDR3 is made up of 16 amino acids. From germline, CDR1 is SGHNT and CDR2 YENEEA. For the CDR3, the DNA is TGTGCCAGCTGGGACAGGGGGCTTCGAGGGAGCAATGAGCAGTTCTTC. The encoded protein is CASWDRGLRGSNEQFF.

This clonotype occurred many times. In nucleotides, the CDR3 is TGTGCCAGCGTCGCCGAGGAAGAGACCCAGTACTTC. Translated, it gives CASVAEEETQYF. The chain couples TRBV12-3 or TRBV12-4 to TRBJ2-5; D remains unclear. This CDR3 spans 12 amino acids. The germline V and J ends were trimmed by 8 bases and 3 bases, with 10 bases remaining between them.

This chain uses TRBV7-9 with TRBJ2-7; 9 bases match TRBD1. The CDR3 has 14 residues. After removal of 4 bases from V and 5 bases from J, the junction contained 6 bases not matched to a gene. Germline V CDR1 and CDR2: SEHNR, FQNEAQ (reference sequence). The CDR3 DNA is TGTGCCAGCAGCTCCGGGACAGGGAGAAACGAGCAGTACTTC. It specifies CASSSGTGRNEQYF. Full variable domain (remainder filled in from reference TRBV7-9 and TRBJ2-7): DTGVSQNPRHKITKRGQNVTFRCDPISEHNRLYWYRQTLGQGPEFLTYFQNEAQLEKSRLLSDRFSAERPKGSFSTLEIQRTEQGDSAMYLCASSSGTGRNEQYFGPGTRLTVT.

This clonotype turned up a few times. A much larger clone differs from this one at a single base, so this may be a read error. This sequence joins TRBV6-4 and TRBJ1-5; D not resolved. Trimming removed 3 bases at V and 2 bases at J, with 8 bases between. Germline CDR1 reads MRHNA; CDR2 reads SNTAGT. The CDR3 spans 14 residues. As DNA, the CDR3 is TGTGCCAGCAGTGAACGGGGAGGCAATCAGCCCCAGCATTTT. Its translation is CASSERGGNQPQHF.

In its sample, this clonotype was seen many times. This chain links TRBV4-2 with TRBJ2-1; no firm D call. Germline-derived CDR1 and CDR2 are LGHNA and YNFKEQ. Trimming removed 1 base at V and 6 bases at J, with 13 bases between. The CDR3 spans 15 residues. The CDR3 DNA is TGTGCCAGCAGCCAAGTATCCCCCACCGGCAATGAGCAGTTCTTC. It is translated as CASSQVSPTGNEQFF.

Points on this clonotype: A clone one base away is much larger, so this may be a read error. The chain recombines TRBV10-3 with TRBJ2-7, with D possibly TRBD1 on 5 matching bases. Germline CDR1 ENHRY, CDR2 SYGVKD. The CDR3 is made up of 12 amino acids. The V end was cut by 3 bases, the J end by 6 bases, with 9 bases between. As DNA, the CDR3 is TGTGCCATCAGTGACAGGGTTGTCGAGCAGTACTTC. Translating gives CAISDRVVEQYF.

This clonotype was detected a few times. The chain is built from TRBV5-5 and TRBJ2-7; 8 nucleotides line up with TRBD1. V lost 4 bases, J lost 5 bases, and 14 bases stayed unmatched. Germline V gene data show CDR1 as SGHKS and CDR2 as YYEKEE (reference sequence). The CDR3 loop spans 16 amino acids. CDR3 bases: TGTGCCAGCAGCGCCGTGCCCGGGACAGGTTCACACGAGCAGTACTTC. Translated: CASSAVPGTGSHEQYF.

The CDR3 is CAIKPASLGGELFF. The CDR3 nucleotides read TGTGCCATCAAACCAGCTAGCTTGGGCGGGGAGCTGTTTTTT. The J gene is TRBJ2-2, the V gene TRBV10-3; possible D gene TRBD2, 5 bases. The length of the CDR3 is 14 residues. The germline V gene has CDR1 ENHRY and CDR2 SYGVKD. Trimming took 7 bases from V and 7 from J, leaving 16 bases between them.

CDR3 coding DNA: TGTGCCAGTAGGGCCCTGGACAGGGACGAGCAGTTCTTC. Translated, it gives CASRALDRDEQFF. The V and J genes are TRBV19 and TRBJ2-1, with 8 bases aligning to TRBD1. The junction had 8 bases not matched to a gene; V was cut back by 6 bases and J by 10 bases. Germline V gives CDR1 LNHDA, CDR2 SQIVND (reference sequence). The CDR3 is 13 amino acids.

CDR3 coding DNA: TGTGCCACCAGTGATTTGATTAACGGGAGGTCAGATACGCAGTATTTT. It translates to CATSDLINGRSDTQYF. V and J are TRBV24-1 and TRBJ2-3, with TRBD2 matching over 7 bases. V trimming: 0 bases; J trimming: 4 bases; junction bases outside the gene matches: 6. The germline gives CDR1 KGHDR, CDR2 SFDVKD. This CDR3 comprises 16 residues.

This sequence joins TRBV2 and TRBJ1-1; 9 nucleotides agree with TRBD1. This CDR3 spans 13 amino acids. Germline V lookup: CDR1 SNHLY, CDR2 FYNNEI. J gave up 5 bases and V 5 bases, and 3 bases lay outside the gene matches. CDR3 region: CASSRDRATEAFF. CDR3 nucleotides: TGTGCCAGCAGTCGGGACAGGGCGACTGAAGCTTTCTTT.

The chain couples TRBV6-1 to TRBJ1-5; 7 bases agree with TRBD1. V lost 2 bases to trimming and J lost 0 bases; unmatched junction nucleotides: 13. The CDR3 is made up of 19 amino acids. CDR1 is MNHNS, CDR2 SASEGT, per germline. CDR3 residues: CASSETGQARGYSNQPQHF. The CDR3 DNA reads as TGTGCCAGCAGTGAAACAGGACAGGCCCGTGGATATAGCAATCAGCCCCAGCATTTT.

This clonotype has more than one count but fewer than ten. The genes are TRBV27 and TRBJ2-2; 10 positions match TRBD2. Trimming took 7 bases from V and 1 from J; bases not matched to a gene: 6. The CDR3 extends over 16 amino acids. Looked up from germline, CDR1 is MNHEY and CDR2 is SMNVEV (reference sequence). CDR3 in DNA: TGTGCCAGCACCCCTAGCGGGAGAGGGAACACCGGGGAGCTGTTTTTT. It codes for CASTPSGRGNTGELFF.

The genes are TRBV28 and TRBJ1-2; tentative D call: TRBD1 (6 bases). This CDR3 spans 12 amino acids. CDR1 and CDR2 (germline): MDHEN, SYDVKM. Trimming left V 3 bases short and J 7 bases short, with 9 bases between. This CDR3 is CASSFAGAGYTF. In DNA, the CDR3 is TGTGCCAGCAGTTTCGCGGGGGCTGGCTACACCTTC.

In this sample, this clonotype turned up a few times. The CDR3 DNA reads as TGTGCCAGCAGCCGAGACAGAGACACTGAAGCTTTCTTT. It encodes CASSRDRDTEAFF. The gene calls are TRBV7-2 and TRBJ1-1; D perhaps matches TRBD1 (5 bases). Germline V gene sequence: CDR1 SGHTA, CDR2 FQGNSA. The CDR3 has 13 residues. Trimming left V 5 bases short and J 3 bases short, with 10 bases between.

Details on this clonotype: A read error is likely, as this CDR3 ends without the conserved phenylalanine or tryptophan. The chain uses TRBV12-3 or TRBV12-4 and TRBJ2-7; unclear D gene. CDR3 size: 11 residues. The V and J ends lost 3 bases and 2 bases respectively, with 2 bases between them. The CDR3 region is CASSFAYEQYL. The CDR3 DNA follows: TGTGCCAGCAGTTTCGCCTACGAGCAGTACCTC.

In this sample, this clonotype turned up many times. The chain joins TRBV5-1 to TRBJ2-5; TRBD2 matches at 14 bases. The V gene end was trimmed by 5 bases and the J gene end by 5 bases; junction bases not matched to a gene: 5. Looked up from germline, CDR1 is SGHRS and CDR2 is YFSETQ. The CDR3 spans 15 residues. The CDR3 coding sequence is TGCGCCAGCAGTTTCCGGACTAGCGGGAGGGAGACCCAGTACTTC. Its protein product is CASSFRTSGRETQYF.

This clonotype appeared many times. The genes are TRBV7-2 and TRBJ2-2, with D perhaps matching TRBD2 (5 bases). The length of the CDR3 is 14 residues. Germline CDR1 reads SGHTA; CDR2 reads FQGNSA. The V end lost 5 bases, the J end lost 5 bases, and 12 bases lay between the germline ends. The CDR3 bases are TGTGCCAGCAGCACCCGGACGGGAACCGGGGAGCTGTTTTTT. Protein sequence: CASSTRTGTGELFF.

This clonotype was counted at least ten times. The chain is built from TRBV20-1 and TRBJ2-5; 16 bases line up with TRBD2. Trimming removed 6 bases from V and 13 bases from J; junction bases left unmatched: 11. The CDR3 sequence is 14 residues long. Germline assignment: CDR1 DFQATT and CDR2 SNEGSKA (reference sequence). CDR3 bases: TGCAGTGCCTCCGGGACTAGCGGGAGGGCTCCTCTGTACTTC. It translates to CSASGTSGRAPLYF.

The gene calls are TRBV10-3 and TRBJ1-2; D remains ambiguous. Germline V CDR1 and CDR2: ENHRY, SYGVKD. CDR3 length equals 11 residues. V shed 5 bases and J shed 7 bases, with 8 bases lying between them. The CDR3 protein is CAISTPPGYTF. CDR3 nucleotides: TGTGCCATCAGTACCCCCCCTGGCTACACCTTC.